This T cell receptor (beta chain) is drawn from a study of blood T cells in healthy people across ages (dated by TCRdb to the mid-2010s). In terms of the full investigation: In model experiments, template switching captured roughly one uniquely barcoded TCR beta cDNA molecule for every two T cells. To track age-related changes in TCR beta repertoire diversity, the study relied on deep sequencing normalized with unique cDNA molecular identifiers. Four age groups were formed from the donors: young (average approximately 17 years), middle-aged (approximately 40), aged (more than 55) and long-lived (less than 85). The study analyzed two additional independent replicas of 1 million unique cDNA reads from the same blood draw for two donors, one aged 18 to 30 and one aged 80 or older.

The CDR3 measures 11 amino acids from cysteine to phenylalanine. The read is trimmed to its CDR3 DNA, 33 bases read in frame from base 1. The trim is 3 bases for V and 10 bases for J, with a gap of 7 bases between the germline ends. Notes on this clonotype: This clone's antigen is unknown. Base qualities are not provided; no much larger clone lies one nucleotide away.

The library was produced with 5' RACE. The instrument was an Illumina HiSeq 2500. A second PCR of 7 to 11 cycles was performed with a sample-barcoded 5' primer and a J-beta primer mix. A template-switch 5' adaptor carrying 12 random nucleotides introduced a unique molecular identifier onto each TCR beta cDNA molecule. Each sample yielded at least 2.5 million CDR3-containing paired-end reads. First-strand cDNA synthesis was performed from all RNA using the Mint cDNA synthesis kit, with priming by a TRBC-specific oligonucleotide. After uracil-DNA glycosylase treatment, a first 18-cycle PCR used universal primers M1SS and BC2_uni_R on all cDNA. In the source study's methods: Normalization of each sample was performed by random selection of 1 million high-quality reads, each carrying a distinct molecular identifier. Reads with shared molecular identifiers were discarded instead of being binned into consensus sequences. MiTCR, with a Q25 quality threshold and the strictest error-elimination algorithm, was used for CDR3 identification, clonotype clustering and error correction. A nonparametric unseen species model with Euler transformation was used to estimate lower-bound total TCR beta diversity. TCRdb reanalyzed the raw reads on its own, using fastp at Q25 for trimming and MiXCR for clone calling, and kept in-frame beta chains. When rows share a CDR3 protein, they turn into one entry using the most common DNA and genes. TCRdb's processing, not the authors' own work, is the source of the V and J calls. This sample comprises roughly 800,000 distinct CDR3 sequences, approximately 24% of them detected only once. The ten largest clones capture around 2.9% of the sample.

The roughly 42 donors, aged about 6 to 100 years, were systemically healthy Caucasian individuals from Russia. Each donor gave ten milliliters of peripheral blood, drawn into EDTA-treated Vacutainer tubes. Ficoll-Paque density-gradient centrifugation was used to isolate PBMCs, with at least 6.5 million per sample. Trizol reagent was used to extract total RNA from the PBMCs, yielding at least 5 micrograms per sample. For every donor, an aliquot of PBMCs went through flow cytometry to measure the percentages of naive CD45RAhigh/CD27high T cells. Broader findings and caveats from the paper: Observed TCR beta diversity per million T cells fell roughly linearly with age, and a significant reduction was already apparent by age about 36. Observed TCR beta diversity correlated strongly with the percentage of naive T cells measured by flow cytometry. Compared with the aged group, more naive CD4+ T cells, fewer expanded clones and increased TCR diversity were shown by the long-lived group, suggesting age selection. Estimates of total diversity based on one million sequenced T cells were considered lower bounds and underestimates. Bulk unsorted PBMC profiling prevented conclusive comparison of naive and antigen-experienced compartments. Donor CMV infection status was unknown, potentially confounding age-related changes in expanded clonotypes.

This sample was shared with a second study, whose subject was T cells of mothers and their children. According to the second study: Nine systemically healthy Caucasian individuals, comprising three mothers and their six children, were included as donors. cDNA synthesis consumed the entire amount of extracted RNA, loaded at around 1.5 ug RNA in each 15 ul reaction. In the second PCR, the M1S primer added sample barcodes and 2-4 random nucleotides. Each mother yielded over 8.5 million TCR beta CDR3 reads and each child 2.5 million to 3 million reads. TCR recombination output is similarly shaped by thymic selection in related and unrelated pairs, with a minor effect exerted by inherited differences. Normalized repertoire overlap was always slightly but never significantly higher in related than unrelated mother-child pairs. Persistent microchimeric T cell clones were not detected, at a sensitivity of approximately 93 clones per million clonotypes. Deep NGS was used in the study to compare the TCR beta repertoires of mothers and children and to look for features that separate related mother-child pairs from unrelated individuals. The mean age was around 40 +/- 4 years for the mothers and around 10 +/- 4 years for the children. After adapter ligation with NEBNext reagents, the libraries were sequenced on Illumina HiSeq 2000 with 100+100 nt paired-end reads. To prevent cross-contamination, the mother and child libraries were prepared one month apart and sequenced in separate runs. For each donor, between roughly 500,000 and 2,200,000 distinct TCR beta clonotypes were identified. Naive TCR beta clonotypes were estimated from low-frequency clonotypes matched to each donor's FACS-determined naive share, without sorting.

This receptor was obtained from a boy aged 5 to 17 in good health. The chain links TRBV12-3 or TRBV12-4 with TRBJ2-4; the D gene cannot be resolved reliably. The sequenced sample consisted of blood. The DNA sequence is TGTGCCAGCAGTTTTGGTCATATTCAGTACTTC. Protein translation: CASSFGHIQYF.